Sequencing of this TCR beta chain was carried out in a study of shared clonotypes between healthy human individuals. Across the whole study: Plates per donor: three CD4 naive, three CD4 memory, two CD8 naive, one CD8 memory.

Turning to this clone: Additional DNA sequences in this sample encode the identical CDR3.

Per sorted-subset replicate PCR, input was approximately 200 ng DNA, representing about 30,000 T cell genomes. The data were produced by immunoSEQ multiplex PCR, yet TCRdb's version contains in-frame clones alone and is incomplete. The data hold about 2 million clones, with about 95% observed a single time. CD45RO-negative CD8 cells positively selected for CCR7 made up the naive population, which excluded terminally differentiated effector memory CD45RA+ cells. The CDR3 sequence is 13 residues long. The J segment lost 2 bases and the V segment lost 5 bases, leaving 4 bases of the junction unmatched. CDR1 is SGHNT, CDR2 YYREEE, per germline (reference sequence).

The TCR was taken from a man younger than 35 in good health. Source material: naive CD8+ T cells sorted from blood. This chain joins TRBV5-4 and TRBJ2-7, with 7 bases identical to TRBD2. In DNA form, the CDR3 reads TGTGCCAGCAGTTTGAGCGGGACCTACGAGCAGTACTTC. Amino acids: CASSLSGTYEQYF. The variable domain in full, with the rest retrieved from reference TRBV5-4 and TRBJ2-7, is ETGVTQSPTHLIKTRGQQVTLRCSSQSGHNTVSWYQQALGQGPQFIFQYYREEENGRGNFPPRFSGLQFPNYSSELNVNALELDDSALYLCASSLSGTYEQYFGPGTRLTVT.